Listed below are T cell receptor beta chains from one sample, sequenced in a study of T cell responses to AZD1222 COVID-19 vaccine. Sequencing was performed with immunoSEQ multiplex PCR; in TCRdb, only in-frame clones are kept and a portion is missing. The sample shows 150,000 to 200,000 clones, more than 80% of them seen only once. The starting material was peripheral blood, obtained on day 0 of AZD1222 vaccination. All receptors come from an adult in good health. Each CDR3 is given with its conserved first and last residue. Fields, in order: CDR3 protein, CDR3 DNA, CDR3 length, J gene, D gene, clone size, V gene. A D gene is named only where the DNA matches it firmly. A row's size may be missing; if present it is once, few, many or a size class.

cdr3_aa: CASGKTGWLYEQYF
cdr3_nt: TGTGCTAGTGGTAAGACAGGGTGGCTCTACGAGCAGTACTTC
cdr3_length: 14
j_call: TRBJ2-7
d_call: TRBD1
clone_size: .
v_call: TRBV12-5

cdr3_aa: CASSFGTHNEQFF
cdr3_nt: TGTGCCAGCAGCTTCGGAACGCACAATGAGCAGTTCTTC
cdr3_length: 13
j_call: TRBJ2-1
d_call: .
clone_size: .
v_call: TRBV11-2

cdr3_aa: CATSRVWGPNYGYTF
cdr3_nt: TGTGCCACCAGCAGAGTATGGGGGCCTAACTATGGCTACACCTTC
cdr3_length: 15
j_call: TRBJ1-2
d_call: .
clone_size: .
v_call: TRBV15

cdr3_aa: CASSPDPRNTEAFF
cdr3_nt: TGTGCCAGCTCACCAGATCCTAGGAACACTGAAGCTTTCTTT
cdr3_length: 14
j_call: TRBJ1-1
d_call: .
clone_size: .
v_call: TRBV18

cdr3_aa: CASSPPGTASGSTDTQYF
cdr3_nt: TGTGCCAGCAGCCCCCCAGGGACTGCTAGCGGGAGCACAGATACGCAGTATTTT
cdr3_length: 18
j_call: TRBJ2-3
d_call: TRBD2
clone_size: .
v_call: TRBV11-2

cdr3_aa: CSVLQDNSNQPQHF
cdr3_nt: TGCAGCGTTCTACAGGATAATAGCAATCAGCCCCAGCATTTT
cdr3_length: 14
j_call: TRBJ1-5
d_call: .
clone_size: .
v_call: TRBV29-1

cdr3_aa: CASSKTGFEAGNTIYF
cdr3_nt: TGTGCCAGCAGCAAAACAGGGTTTGAAGCTGGAAACACCATATATTTT
cdr3_length: 16
j_call: TRBJ1-3
d_call: .
clone_size: .
v_call: TRBV7-9

cdr3_aa: CASSPNFQETQYF
cdr3_nt: TGTGCCAGCTCACCAAATTTCCAAGAGACCCAGTACTTC
cdr3_length: 13
j_call: TRBJ2-5
d_call: .
clone_size: .
v_call: TRBV18

cdr3_aa: CASTDWASDTQYF
cdr3_nt: TGTGCCAGCACCGACTGGGCATCTGATACGCAGTATTTT
cdr3_length: 13
j_call: TRBJ2-3
d_call: .
clone_size: .
v_call: TRBV6-6

cdr3_aa: CASSSNRDIGGYTF
cdr3_nt: TGCGCCAGCAGCAGCAACCGGGACATCGGTGGCTACACCTTC
cdr3_length: 14
j_call: TRBJ1-2
d_call: .
clone_size: .
v_call: TRBV5-1

cdr3_aa: CASSQPSGSYEQYF
cdr3_nt: TGTGCCAGCAGCCAACCTAGCGGGAGCTACGAGCAGTACTTC
cdr3_length: 14
j_call: TRBJ2-7
d_call: TRBD2
clone_size: .
v_call: TRBV5-4

cdr3_aa: CASSLEGVKPQHF
cdr3_nt: TGTGCCAGCAGTTTAGAGGGGGTGAAGCCCCAGCATTTT
cdr3_length: 13
j_call: TRBJ1-5
d_call: .
clone_size: .
v_call: TRBV12-3/TRBV12-4

cdr3_aa: CASSLGGRVDYGYTF
cdr3_nt: TGTGCCAGCAGCTTAGGCGGCAGGGTGGACTATGGCTACACCTTC
cdr3_length: 15
j_call: TRBJ1-2
d_call: .
clone_size: .
v_call: TRBV7-6

cdr3_aa: CASSRVAGGTGELFF
cdr3_nt: TGTGCCAGCTCACGAGTAGCGGGAGGTACCGGGGAGCTGTTTTTT
cdr3_length: 15
j_call: TRBJ2-2
d_call: TRBD2
clone_size: few
v_call: TRBV18

cdr3_aa: CASSDADYGYTF
cdr3_nt: TGTGCCAGCAGTGACGCGGACTATGGCTACACCTTC
cdr3_length: 12
j_call: TRBJ1-2
d_call: .
clone_size: .
v_call: TRBV6-4

cdr3_aa: CASSFGISSEQYF
cdr3_nt: TGTGCCAGCAGTTTTGGCATATCCTCCGAGCAGTACTTC
cdr3_length: 13
j_call: TRBJ2-7
d_call: .
clone_size: .
v_call: TRBV27

cdr3_aa: CASSLEVSSYNEQFF
cdr3_nt: TGTGCCAGCAGTCTTGAGGTTAGCTCCTACAATGAGCAGTTCTTC
cdr3_length: 15
j_call: TRBJ2-1
d_call: .
clone_size: .
v_call: TRBV27

cdr3_aa: CASSERQPELTEAFF
cdr3_nt: TGTGCCAGCAGTGAGCGACAGCCTGAATTAACTGAAGCTTTCTTT
cdr3_length: 15
j_call: TRBJ1-1
d_call: .
clone_size: .
v_call: TRBV2

cdr3_aa: CASSSGLAEYYEQYF
cdr3_nt: TGTGCCAGTAGTTCGGGACTAGCGGAATACTACGAGCAGTACTTC
cdr3_length: 15
j_call: TRBJ2-7
d_call: TRBD2
clone_size: once
v_call: TRBV19

cdr3_aa: CASRDRDEQFF
cdr3_nt: TGCGCCAGCAGGGACAGGGATGAGCAGTTCTTC
cdr3_length: 11
j_call: TRBJ2-1
d_call: TRBD1
clone_size: .
v_call: TRBV5-1

cdr3_aa: CASSYSGGPNTEAFF
cdr3_nt: TGTGCCAGCAGTTACTCAGGGGGTCCGAACACTGAAGCTTTCTTT
cdr3_length: 15
j_call: TRBJ1-1
d_call: .
clone_size: once
v_call: TRBV6-5

cdr3_aa: CASSLGWGAETDTQYF
cdr3_nt: TGCGCCAGCAGTCTCGGATGGGGAGCGGAGACAGATACGCAGTATTTT
cdr3_length: 16
j_call: TRBJ2-3
d_call: .
clone_size: .
v_call: TRBV5-1

cdr3_aa: CASANTYNEQFF
cdr3_nt: TGTGCTAGCGCCAACACGTACAATGAGCAGTTCTTC
cdr3_length: 12
j_call: TRBJ2-1
d_call: .
clone_size: .
v_call: TRBV6-6

cdr3_aa: CASSENRAGANVLTF
cdr3_nt: TGTGCCAGCAGTGAGAACAGGGCTGGGGCCAACGTCCTGACTTTC
cdr3_length: 15
j_call: TRBJ2-6
d_call: .
clone_size: .
v_call: TRBV6-1

cdr3_aa: CAWSPQGTEAFF
cdr3_nt: TGTGCCTGGAGCCCCCAAGGGACTGAAGCTTTCTTT
cdr3_length: 12
j_call: TRBJ1-1
d_call: .
clone_size: .
v_call: TRBV30

cdr3_aa: CASGDGTTEAFF
cdr3_nt: TGTGCCAGCGGCGACGGGACCACTGAAGCTTTCTTT
cdr3_length: 12
j_call: TRBJ1-1
d_call: .
clone_size: .
v_call: TRBV2

cdr3_aa: CASSLPTDGATTEAFF
cdr3_nt: TGTGCCAGCAGTTTACCAACCGACGGGGCGACCACTGAAGCTTTCTTT
cdr3_length: 16
j_call: TRBJ1-1
d_call: .
clone_size: .
v_call: TRBV28

cdr3_aa: CASSEQGRREKLFF
cdr3_nt: TGCGCCAGTAGCGAGCAGGGGAGGAGGGAAAAACTGTTTTTT
cdr3_length: 14
j_call: TRBJ1-4
d_call: .
clone_size: .
v_call: TRBV4-1

cdr3_aa: CASSLSGYTVDTQYF
cdr3_nt: TGCGCCAGCAGCTTGTCAGGGTACACGGTAGATACGCAGTATTTT
cdr3_length: 15
j_call: TRBJ2-3
d_call: .
clone_size: .
v_call: TRBV5-1

cdr3_aa: CASSLRVKGSYNSPLHF
cdr3_nt: TGTGCCAGCAGTCTCCGGGTTAAGGGGAGTTATAATTCACCCCTCCACTTT
cdr3_length: 17
j_call: TRBJ1-6
d_call: .
clone_size: .
v_call: TRBV27

cdr3_aa: CSVEAARQGAHETQYF
cdr3_nt: TGCAGCGTTGAAGCCGCGAGACAGGGGGCTCACGAGACCCAGTACTTC
cdr3_length: 16
j_call: TRBJ2-5
d_call: TRBD1
clone_size: .
v_call: TRBV29-1

cdr3_aa: CASSLWQGGGAQYF
cdr3_nt: TGTGCCAGCAGCTTATGGCAGGGCGGTGGTGCGCAGTATTTT
cdr3_length: 14
j_call: TRBJ2-3
d_call: .
clone_size: .
v_call: TRBV7-2

cdr3_aa: CASSLLGTEVSTEAFF
cdr3_nt: TGTGCCAGCTCACTGCTCGGGACAGAAGTGAGCACTGAAGCTTTCTTT
cdr3_length: 16
j_call: TRBJ1-1
d_call: TRBD1
clone_size: .
v_call: TRBV18

cdr3_aa: CASSQSPPLAGTGDYEQYF
cdr3_nt: TGCGCCAGCAGTCAATCGCCCCCCCTTGCGGGGACAGGAGATTACGAGCAGTACTTC
cdr3_length: 19
j_call: TRBJ2-7
d_call: TRBD1
clone_size: .
v_call: TRBV23-1

cdr3_aa: CATAERQSSYNEQFF
cdr3_nt: TGTGCCACCGCCGAGCGGCAGAGCTCCTACAATGAGCAGTTCTTC
cdr3_length: 15
j_call: TRBJ2-1
d_call: .
clone_size: .
v_call: TRBV15

cdr3_aa: CASSDSRNRNTEAFF
cdr3_nt: TGTGCCAGCAGTGATTCCAGGAACCGGAACACTGAAGCTTTCTTT
cdr3_length: 15
j_call: TRBJ1-1
d_call: .
clone_size: .
v_call: TRBV2

cdr3_aa: CASSPGGDYGYTF
cdr3_nt: TGTGCCAGCAGCCCGGGGGGAGACTATGGCTACACCTTC
cdr3_length: 13
j_call: TRBJ1-2
d_call: .
clone_size: .
v_call: TRBV6-5

cdr3_aa: CASSLGRELNTEAFF
cdr3_nt: TGCGCCAGCAGCTTGGGCCGGGAGCTGAACACTGAAGCTTTCTTT
cdr3_length: 15
j_call: TRBJ1-1
d_call: .
clone_size: .
v_call: TRBV5-1

cdr3_aa: CASSPRGGLAGVQETQYF
cdr3_nt: TGTGCCAGCAGCCCACGTGGGGGGCTAGCGGGGGTACAGGAGACCCAGTACTTC
cdr3_length: 18
j_call: TRBJ2-5
d_call: TRBD2
clone_size: .
v_call: TRBV9

cdr3_aa: CASSQLGGRYTEAFF
cdr3_nt: TGCGCCAGCAGCCAATTGGGCGGACGATACACTGAAGCTTTCTTT
cdr3_length: 15
j_call: TRBJ1-1
d_call: .
clone_size: .
v_call: TRBV4-1

cdr3_aa: CASSASPGGPTNTEAFF
cdr3_nt: TGTGCCAGCAGCGCGAGCCCGGGGGGACCCACGAACACTGAAGCTTTCTTT
cdr3_length: 17
j_call: TRBJ1-1
d_call: .
clone_size: .
v_call: TRBV5-8

cdr3_aa: CASSDPEKNYGYTF
cdr3_nt: TGTGCCAGCAGTGATCCGGAGAAAAACTATGGCTACACCTTC
cdr3_length: 14
j_call: TRBJ1-2
d_call: .
clone_size: .
v_call: TRBV25-1

cdr3_aa: CASSLVRLEAFF
cdr3_nt: TGTGCCAGCAGCTTAGTCCGGCTTGAAGCTTTCTTT
cdr3_length: 12
j_call: TRBJ1-1
d_call: .
clone_size: .
v_call: TRBV7-9

cdr3_aa: CAWIGMLEQRNQPQHF
cdr3_nt: TGTGCCTGGATAGGAATGTTAGAACAGAGGAATCAGCCCCAGCATTTT
cdr3_length: 16
j_call: TRBJ1-5
d_call: .
clone_size: few
v_call: TRBV30

cdr3_aa: CASRWSGSGEQYF
cdr3_nt: TGTGCCAGTAGATGGAGCGGGTCGGGCGAGCAGTACTTC
cdr3_length: 13
j_call: TRBJ2-7
d_call: .
clone_size: .
v_call: TRBV19

cdr3_aa: CASSLSQLNTEAFF
cdr3_nt: TGTGCCAGCAGTTTGTCACAATTGAACACTGAAGCTTTCTTT
cdr3_length: 14
j_call: TRBJ1-1
d_call: .
clone_size: .
v_call: TRBV28

cdr3_aa: CASSPSGQAYGYTF
cdr3_nt: TGTGCCAGCAGCCCATCCGGACAGGCCTATGGCTACACCTTC
cdr3_length: 14
j_call: TRBJ1-2
d_call: TRBD1
clone_size: .
v_call: TRBV5-4

cdr3_aa: CASSLAPPESSGANVLTF
cdr3_nt: TGCGCCAGCAGCTTAGCACCGCCAGAAAGCTCTGGGGCCAACGTCCTGACTTTC
cdr3_length: 18
j_call: TRBJ2-6
d_call: .
clone_size: .
v_call: TRBV5-1

cdr3_aa: CASSFLGQGYEQYF
cdr3_nt: TGCGCCAGCAGCTTCTTGGGACAGGGATACGAGCAGTACTTC
cdr3_length: 14
j_call: TRBJ2-7
d_call: TRBD1
clone_size: few
v_call: TRBV4-1

cdr3_aa: CASSSDRSYVYEQYF
cdr3_nt: TGCGCCAGCAGCTCGGACCGTTCCTATGTCTACGAGCAGTACTTC
cdr3_length: 15
j_call: TRBJ2-7
d_call: .
clone_size: .
v_call: TRBV5-1

cdr3_aa: CASSIPGLASYEQYF
cdr3_nt: TGTGCCAGTAGTATCCCGGGACTAGCCAGCTACGAGCAGTACTTC
cdr3_length: 15
j_call: TRBJ2-7
d_call: TRBD2
clone_size: .
v_call: TRBV19